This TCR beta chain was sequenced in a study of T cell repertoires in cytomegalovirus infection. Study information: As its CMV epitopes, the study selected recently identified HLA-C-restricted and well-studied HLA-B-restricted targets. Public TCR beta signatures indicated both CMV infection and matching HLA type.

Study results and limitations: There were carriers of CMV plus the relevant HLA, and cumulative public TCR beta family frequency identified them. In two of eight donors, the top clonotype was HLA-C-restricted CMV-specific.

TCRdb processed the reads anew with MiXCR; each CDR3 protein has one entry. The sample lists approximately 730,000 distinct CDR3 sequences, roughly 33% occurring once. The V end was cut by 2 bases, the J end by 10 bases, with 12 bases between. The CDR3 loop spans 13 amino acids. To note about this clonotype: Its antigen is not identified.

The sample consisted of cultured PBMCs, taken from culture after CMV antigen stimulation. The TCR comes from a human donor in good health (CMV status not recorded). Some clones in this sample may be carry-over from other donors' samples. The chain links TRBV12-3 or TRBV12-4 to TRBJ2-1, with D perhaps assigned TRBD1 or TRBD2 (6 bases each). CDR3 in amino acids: CASSLYRAGEQFF. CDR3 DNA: TGTGCCAGCAGTTTATACAGGGCGGGGGAGCAGTTCTTC.